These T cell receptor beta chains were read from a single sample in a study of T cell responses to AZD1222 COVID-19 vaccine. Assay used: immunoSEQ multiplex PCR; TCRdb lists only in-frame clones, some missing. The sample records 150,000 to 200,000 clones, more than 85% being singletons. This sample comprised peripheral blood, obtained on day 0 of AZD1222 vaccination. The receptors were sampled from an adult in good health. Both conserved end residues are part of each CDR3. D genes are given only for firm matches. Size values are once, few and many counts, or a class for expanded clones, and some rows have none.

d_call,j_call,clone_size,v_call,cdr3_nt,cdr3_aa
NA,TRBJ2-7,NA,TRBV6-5,TGTGCCAGCAGTCCCCGGAGGAGCTACGAGCAGTACTTC,CASSPRRSYEQYF
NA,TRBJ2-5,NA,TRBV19,TGTGCCAGTGGATATTTAGGGAGAGGTGGGGAGACCCAGTACTTC,CASGYLGRGGETQYF
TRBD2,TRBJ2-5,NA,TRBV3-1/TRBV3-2,TGTGCCAGCAGCCAAGGTAGCGGGAGGGCGCGGGAGACCCAGTACTTC,CASSQGSGRARETQYF
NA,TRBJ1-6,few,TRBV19,TGTGCCAGTAGTATTCGGCAGGGAGGGGATAATTCACCCCTCCACTTT,CASSIRQGGDNSPLHF
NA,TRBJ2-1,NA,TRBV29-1,TGCAGCGTTGACAGGTCTCGGTTCAATGAGCAGTTCTTC,CSVDRSRFNEQFF
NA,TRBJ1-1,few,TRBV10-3,TGTGCCATCAGTGAGGGCTGGAACACTGAAGCTTTCTTT,CAISEGWNTEAFF
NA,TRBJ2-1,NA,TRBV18,TGTGCCAGCTCACGTACGCTACAGAGCAGCAATGAGCAGTTCTTC,CASSRTLQSSNEQFF
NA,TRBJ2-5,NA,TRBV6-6,TGTGCCAGCAGCCCACGGAGGGAGACCCAGTACTTC,CASSPRRETQYF
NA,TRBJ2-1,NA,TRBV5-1,TGCGCCAGCAGCTTGGTATGGGGGGCAACCTACAATGAGCAGTTCTTC,CASSLVWGATYNEQFF
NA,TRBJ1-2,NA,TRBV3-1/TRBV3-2,TGTGCCAGCAGCCAAGAAGGGGCCCATGGCTACACCTTC,CASSQEGAHGYTF
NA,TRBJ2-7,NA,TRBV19,TGTGCCAGTAGTATCGGGGCTATTGGCTACGAGCAGTACTTC,CASSIGAIGYEQYF
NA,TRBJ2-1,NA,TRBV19,TGTGCCAGTAAGATCAGTCCAAGCTCCTACAATGAGCAGTTCTTC,CASKISPSSYNEQFF
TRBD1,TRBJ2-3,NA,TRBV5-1,TGCGCCAGCAGCTTGGCGACAGGGGAGGCAGATACGCAGTATTTT,CASSLATGEADTQYF
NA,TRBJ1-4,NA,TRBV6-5,TGTGCCAGCAGTTTAGTCCGGGCTGGTGAAAAACTGTTTTTT,CASSLVRAGEKLFF
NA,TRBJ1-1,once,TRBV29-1,TGCAGCGTTATCCTGATGGACACTGAAGCTTTCTTT,CSVILMDTEAFF
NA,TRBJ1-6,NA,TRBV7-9,TGTGCCAGCAGCCTGACAAAAGGCTCACCCCTCCACTTT,CASSLTKGSPLHF
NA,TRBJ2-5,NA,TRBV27,TGTGCCAGCAGTTTAGGGCAGGGTGGAGAGACCCAGTACTTC,CASSLGQGGETQYF
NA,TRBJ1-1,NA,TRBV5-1,TGCGCCAGCGCCCCGGACGGCTCGAACACTGAAGCTTTCTTT,CASAPDGSNTEAFF
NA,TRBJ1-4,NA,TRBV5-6,TGTGCCAGCAGCTTAGGGCCCGAAAAACTGTTTTTT,CASSLGPEKLFF
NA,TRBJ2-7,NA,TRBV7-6,TGTGCCAGCAGCCCCCAGGGTTCCACCTACGAGCAGTACTTC,CASSPQGSTYEQYF
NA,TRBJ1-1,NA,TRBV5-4,TGTGCCAGCAGCCGGGAAGGCCCTGAAGCTTTCTTT,CASSREGPEAFF
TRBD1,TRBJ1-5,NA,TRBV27,TGTGCCAGCAGTACAGGGGGACAGACAAATCAGCCCCAGCATTTT,CASSTGGQTNQPQHF
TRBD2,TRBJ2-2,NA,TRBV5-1,TGCGCCAGCAGCCCAAGGACTAGCGGGGGAAACACCGGGGAGCTGTTTTTT,CASSPRTSGGNTGELFF
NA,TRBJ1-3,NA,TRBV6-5,TGTGCCAGCTGGGACGGCCACTCTGGAAACACCATATATTTT,CASWDGHSGNTIYF
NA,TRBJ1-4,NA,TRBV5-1,TGCGCCAGCAGCCCCACAGCAGATTATAATGAAAAACTGTTTTTT,CASSPTADYNEKLFF
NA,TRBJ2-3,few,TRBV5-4,TGTGCCAGCAGCTTGTGGTCAGATACGCAGTATTTT,CASSLWSDTQYF